This T cell receptor beta chain was recorded in a study of T cells after yellow fever vaccination. The length of the CDR3 is 11 residues. The V gene's germline CDR1 is SQVTM and CDR2 ANQGSEA. Generation of TCR cDNA used 5'RACE template switching (which added a universal primer site and UMIs). One entry per CDR3 protein, called by TCRdb with MiXCR from the 5' RACE reads. The data hold roughly 400,000 distinct CDR3 sequences, with 18% observed a single time. General study points: Faster peaking, at day 5 versus 15, marked a secondary response that was weaker.

Details on this clonotype: The antigen is undetermined.

The TCR comes from a man aged 18 to 35 who received the YFV17D yellow fever vaccine. The chain combines TRBV29-1 with TRBJ2-1; 7 bases are a match to TRBD1. Source: PBMCs, taken before the yellow fever booster vaccination. This chain's CDR3 is CKPTGSDEQFF. The DNA for the CDR3 is TGCAAACCGACAGGGAGCGATGAGCAGTTCTTC.